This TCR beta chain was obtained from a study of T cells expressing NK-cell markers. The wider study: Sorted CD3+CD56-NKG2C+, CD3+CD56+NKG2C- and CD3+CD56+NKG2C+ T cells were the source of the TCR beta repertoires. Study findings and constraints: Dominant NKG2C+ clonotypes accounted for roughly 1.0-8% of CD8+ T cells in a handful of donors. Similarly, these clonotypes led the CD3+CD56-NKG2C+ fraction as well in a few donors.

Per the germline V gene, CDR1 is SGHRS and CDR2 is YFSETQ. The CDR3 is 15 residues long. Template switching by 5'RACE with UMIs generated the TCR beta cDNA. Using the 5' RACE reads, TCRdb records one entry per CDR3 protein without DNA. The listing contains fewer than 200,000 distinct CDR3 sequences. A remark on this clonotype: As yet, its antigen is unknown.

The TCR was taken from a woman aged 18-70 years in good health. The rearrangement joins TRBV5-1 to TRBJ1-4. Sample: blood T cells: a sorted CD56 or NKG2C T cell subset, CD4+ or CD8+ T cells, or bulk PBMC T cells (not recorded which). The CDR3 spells CASSMGSATNEKLFF.